This T cell receptor (beta chain) was captured by sequencing in a study of molecular identifiers for immune sequencing clone quantification. Naive CD8 T cells, phenotype CD8+CD4-CCR7+CD45RA+, were sorted. The V and J ends lost 4 bases and 0 bases, in that order; junction bases with no gene match: 10. This CDR3 has 19 amino acids. Previously described methods and listed TCR primers produced bulk TCR libraries. From the PCR reads, TCRdb called clonotypes with MiXCR, one entry per CDR3 protein. The table lists just under 650,000 distinct CDR3 sequences, just under 20% of them singletons. This clonotype was recorded at least ten times. The antigen is unknown. Study-level results: Spiked-in Jurkat TCR RNA corresponding to one cell was reported as detectable against 970,000 or so naive cells. Over 98% of effector molecules, but under 1% in naive cells, were held by clones with more than 20 RNA copies.

The rearrangement uses TRBV12-3 or TRBV12-4 and TRBJ2-5, with TRBD2 matching over 14 bases. Sequenced input: naive CD8+ T cells from blood, with Jurkat cell RNA spiked in. Subset of the sample: FACS-sorted CD8+CD4-CCR7+CD45RA+ naive T cells. The source is a human donor in good health. Some libraries in this study had Jurkat cell RNA spiked in. CDR3 nucleotides: TGTGCCAGCAGTTCAGGGACTAGCGGGAGAGGGGGTTACCAAGAGACCCAGTACTTC. This gives the protein CASSSGTSGRGGYQETQYF.